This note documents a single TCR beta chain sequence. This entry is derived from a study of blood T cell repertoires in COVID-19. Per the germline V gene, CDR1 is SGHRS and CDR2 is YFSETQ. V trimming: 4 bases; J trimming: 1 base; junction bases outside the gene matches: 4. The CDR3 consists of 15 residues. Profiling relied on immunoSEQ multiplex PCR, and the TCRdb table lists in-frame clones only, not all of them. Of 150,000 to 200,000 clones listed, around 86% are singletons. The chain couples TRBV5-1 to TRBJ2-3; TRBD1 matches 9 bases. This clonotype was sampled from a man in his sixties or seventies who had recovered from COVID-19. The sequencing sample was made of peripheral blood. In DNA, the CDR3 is TGCGCCAGCAGCACGGGACAGGGTGGCACAGATACGCAGTATTTT. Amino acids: CASSTGQGGTDTQYF.